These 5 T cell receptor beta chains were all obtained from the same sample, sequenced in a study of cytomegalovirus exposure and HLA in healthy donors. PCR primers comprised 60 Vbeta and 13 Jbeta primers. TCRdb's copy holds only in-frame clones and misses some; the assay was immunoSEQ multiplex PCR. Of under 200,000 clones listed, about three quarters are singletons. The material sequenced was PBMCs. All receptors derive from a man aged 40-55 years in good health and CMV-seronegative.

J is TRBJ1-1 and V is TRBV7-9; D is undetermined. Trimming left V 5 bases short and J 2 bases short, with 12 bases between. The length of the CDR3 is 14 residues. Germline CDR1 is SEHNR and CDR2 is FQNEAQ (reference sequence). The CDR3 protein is CASSARSSNTEAFF. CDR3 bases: TGTGCCAGCAGCGCCCGAAGCTCCAACACTGAAGCTTTCTTT.

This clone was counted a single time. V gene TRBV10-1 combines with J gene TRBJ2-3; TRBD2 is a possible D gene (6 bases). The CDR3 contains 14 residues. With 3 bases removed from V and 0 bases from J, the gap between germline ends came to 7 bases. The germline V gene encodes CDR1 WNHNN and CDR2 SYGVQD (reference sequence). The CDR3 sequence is CASSDGGSTDTQYF. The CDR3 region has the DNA TGCGCCAGCAGTGATGGGGGGAGCACAGATACGCAGTATTTT.

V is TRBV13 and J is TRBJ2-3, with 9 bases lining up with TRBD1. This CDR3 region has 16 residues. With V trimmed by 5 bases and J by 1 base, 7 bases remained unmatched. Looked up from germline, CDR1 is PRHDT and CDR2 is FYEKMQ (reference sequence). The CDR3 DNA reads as TGTGCCAGCAGCCGAACAGGGGGCAAGGGCACAGATACGCAGTATTTT. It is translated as CASSRTGGKGTDTQYF.

For the CDR3, the DNA is TGTGCCAGCAGCTTAGCGTCAGGGATCGAGACCCAGTACTTC. Encoded protein: CASSLASGIETQYF. This chain uses TRBV7-8 with TRBJ2-5; D might be TRBD1 (5 bases). The CDR3 is 14 amino acids. V dropped 0 bases and J dropped 5 bases, with 10 bases sitting between them. Germline V gives CDR1 SGHVS, CDR2 FQNEAQ.

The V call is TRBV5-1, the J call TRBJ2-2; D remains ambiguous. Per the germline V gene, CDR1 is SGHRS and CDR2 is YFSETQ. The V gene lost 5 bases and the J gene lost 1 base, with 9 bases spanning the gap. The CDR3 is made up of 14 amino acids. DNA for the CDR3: TGCGCCAGCAGGAGTTCCTTGAACACCGGGGAGCTGTTTTTT. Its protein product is CASRSSLNTGELFF.